This T cell receptor beta chain appears in the sequencing data of a study of CD8 T cells in Susac syndrome. J lost 10 bases, V lost 7 bases, and 10 bases had no gene match. Germline V gene lookup returns CDR1 MNHNS and CDR2 SASEGT. The CDR3 covers 14 residues. With random hexamers, reverse transcription was performed on about 0.45 to 1 ug of RNA. TCRdb itself ran the immunoSEQ multiplex PCR reads through MiXCR, one entry per CDR3 protein. In the table there are roughly 180,000 distinct CDR3 sequences, about 95% of which are singletons. The sequenced sample consisted of CD4+ T cells from PBMCs. The sequence was collected from a human donor with Susac syndrome. V is TRBV6-1 and J is TRBJ1-6, with 7 bases that match TRBD1. The CDR3 spells CASIQTGMGSPLHF. The CDR3 bases are TGTGCCAGCATCCAGACAGGGATGGGATCACCCCTCCACTTT.